These 3 T cell receptor beta chains share one sample of origin, sequenced in a study of a mutant IDH1 vaccine in newly diagnosed glioma. Produced via immunoSEQ multiplex PCR; TCRdb's table is partial and in-frame only. The sample consists of over 50,000 clones, 85% to 90% of them appearing once. For these TCRs, the target antigens are not known. The time point is: week 5, during vaccination. Each dose of the vaccine consisted of 300 ug of mutant IDH1 20-mer peptide, with topical imiquimod. The source material was PBMCs, sampled from a glioma patient whose treatment included an IDH1 peptide vaccine. The receptors stem from a woman in her thirties or forties with glioma.

V usage is TRBV2 and J usage is TRBJ1-1; no clear D gene. The V gene's germline CDR1 is SNHLY and CDR2 FYNNEI. V lost 3 bases, J lost 3 bases, and 8 bases lay in between. CDR3 length: 13 amino acids. CDR3 amino acids: CASSEPADTEAFF. The CDR3, as DNA: TGTGCCAGCAGTGAGCCGGCGGACACTGAAGCTTTCTTT.

The rearrangement links TRBV19 to TRBJ1-2; the D gene is possibly TRBD1 (6 bases). The V end was cut by 4 bases, the J end by 6 bases, with 9 bases between. Germline V gene lookup returns CDR1 LNHDA and CDR2 SQIVND (reference sequence). The CDR3 loop spans 12 amino acids. The CDR3 DNA reads as TGTGCCAGTAGTAGAGCAGGGGATGGCTACACCTTC. Protein: CASSRAGDGYTF.

The V gene is TRBV25-1, the J gene TRBJ2-7, with D tentatively TRBD1 or TRBD2 (5 bases each). This CDR3 is 11 amino acids long. The germline CDR1 and CDR2 sequences are MGHDK and SYGVNS. Between the trimmed V and J ends, which lost 4 bases and 6 bases, there was a span of 7 bases. CDR3 nucleotide sequence: TGTGCCAGCAGTGGAGGGGTCGAGCAGTACTTC. Protein product: CASSGGVEQYF.